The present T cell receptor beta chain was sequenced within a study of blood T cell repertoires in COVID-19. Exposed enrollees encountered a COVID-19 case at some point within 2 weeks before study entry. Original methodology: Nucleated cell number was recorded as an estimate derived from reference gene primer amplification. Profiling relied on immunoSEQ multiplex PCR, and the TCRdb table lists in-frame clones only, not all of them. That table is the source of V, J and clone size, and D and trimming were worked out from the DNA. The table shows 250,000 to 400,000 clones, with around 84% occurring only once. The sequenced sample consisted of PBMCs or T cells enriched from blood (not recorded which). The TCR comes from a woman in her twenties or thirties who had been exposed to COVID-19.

CDR3 sequence reads: CASNRDREETQYF. The CDR3 coding sequence is TGTGCCAGCAACAGGGACAGGGAGGAGACCCAGTACTTC. V is TRBV2 and J is TRBJ2-5, with 9 positions matching TRBD1. The germline V gene encodes CDR1 SNHLY and CDR2 FYNNEI. The V gene end was trimmed by 7 bases and the J gene end by 5 bases; junction bases not matched to a gene: 5. There are 13 residues in the CDR3.